What follows are 22 T cell receptor beta chains derived from one specimen sequenced in a study of blood T cells in healthy people across ages. Primed by a sample-barcoded 5' primer and a J-beta primer mix, a second PCR proceeded for about 6 to 12 cycles. Via MiXCR, TCRdb re-called the 5' RACE reads, giving one row per CDR3 protein. Counted here are about 930,000 distinct CDR3 sequences, about 29% occurring once; the ten biggest clones make up 10%. The same data also contributed to another study, on T cells of mothers and their children.

The sample taken for sequencing was blood. Every receptor here comes from a middle-aged woman in good health.

The rearrangement uses TRBV2 and TRBJ2-3, with D uncertain. Trimming stripped 2 bases from V and 3 bases from J, with 12 bases between. The CDR3 totals 15 residues. CDR1 and CDR2 (germline): SNHLY, FYNNEI. CDR3 bases: TGTGCCAGCAGTGAACTAACACCTGCTACAGATACGCAGTATTTT. Translating gives CASSELTPATDTQYF. Full variable domain (remainder filled in from reference TRBV2 and TRBJ2-3): EPEVTQTPSHQVTQMGQEVILRCVPISNHLYFYWYRQILGQKVEFLVSFYNNEISEKSEIFDDQFSVERPDGSNFTLKIRSTKLEDSAMYFCASSELTPATDTQYFGPGTRLTVL.

V and J are TRBV9 and TRBJ2-3; D tentatively reads TRBD1 or TRBD2 (6 bases each). With 0 bases removed from V and 3 bases from J, the gap between germline ends came to 14 bases. Germline assignment: CDR1 SGDLS and CDR2 YYNGEE. The CDR3 is made up of 16 amino acids. This CDR3 is CASSVAWRGSTDTQYF. The CDR3 DNA sequence: TGTGCCAGCAGCGTAGCTTGGAGGGGGAGTACAGATACGCAGTATTTT.

The sample holds many counts of this clonotype. The J gene is TRBJ2-5, the V gene TRBV7-2, with D unresolved. Trimming stripped 4 bases from V and 5 bases from J, with 5 bases between. The germline gives CDR1 SGHTA, CDR2 FQGNSA. CDR3 size: 11 residues. Here the CDR3 reads CASSSWETQYF. The CDR3 nucleotides are TGTGCCAGCAGCTCGTGGGAGACCCAGTACTTC. The entire variable domain, with the rest obtained from reference TRBV7-2 and TRBJ2-5, is as follows: GAGVSQSPSNKVTEKGKDVELRCDPISGHTALYWYRQSLGQGLEFLIYFQGNSAPDKSGLPSDRFSAERTGGSVSTLTIQRTQQEDSAVYLCASSSWETQYFGPGTRLLVL.

This clonotype was seen ten or more times. This chain links TRBV12-3 or TRBV12-4 with TRBJ2-4; D could derive from TRBD1 or TRBD2 (5 bases each). This CDR3 is built from 15 residues. V lost 1 base and J lost 8, with 15 bases in between. The CDR3 nucleotides read TGTGCCAGCAGTTTAGGGGGACCCAATTGGGACATTCAGTACTTC. Translated: CASSLGGPNWDIQYF.

This clonotype has only one observation. This may arise from a read error, as a much more abundant clone is one base away. The genes are TRBV12-3 or TRBV12-4 and TRBJ2-4, with 10 bases that match TRBD2. This CDR3 contains 15 residues. The junction had 15 bases not matched to a gene; V was cut back by 6 bases and J by 13 bases. The CDR3 is CASSLSGGAGNEQYF. The CDR3 DNA is TGTGCCAGCAGCTTGAGCGGGGGGGCCGGTAATGAGCAGTACTTC.

This clonotype was observed a handful of times. The rearrangement links TRBV20-1 to TRBJ2-3, with a weak D call TRBD1 (6 bases). The CDR3 is 15 residues long. V lost 3 bases and J 5 bases, leaving 18 bases between the germline ends. Looked up from germline, CDR1 is DFQATT and CDR2 is SNEGSKA (reference sequence). Written as DNA, the CDR3 is TGCAGTGCTAGGGGGGCAGGGCGAGCTGGAGATACGCAGTATTTT. Protein sequence: CSARGAGRAGDTQYF.

As regards this clonotype: This clone may be a read error of a much larger clone one base away. This chain joins TRBV7-6 and TRBJ2-6; D might be TRBD2 (6 bases). Per the germline V gene, CDR1 is SGHVS and CDR2 is FNYEAQ. V lost 5 bases and J 4 bases, leaving 15 bases between the germline ends. CDR3 size: 16 residues. The DNA of the CDR3 is TGTGCCAGCAGCCGGAGGGGTGTTGGGGGGGCCAACGTCCTGACTTTC. Translated, it gives CASSRRGVGGANVLTF. The complete variable domain, with remaining parts taken from reference TRBV7-6 and TRBJ2-6, reads GAGVSQSPRYKVTKRGQDVALRCDPISGHVSLYWYRQALGQGPEFLTYFNYEAQQDKSGLPNDRFSAERPEGSISTLTIQRTEQRDSAMYRCASSRRGVGGANVLTFGAGSRLTVL.

This clonotype was detected many times. The rearrangement joins TRBV4-1 to TRBJ2-3, with 8 bases matching TRBD2. CDR3 length: 16 residues. The J segment lost 5 bases and the V segment lost 1 base, leaving 8 bases of the junction unmatched. Germline values: CDR1 MGHRA, CDR2 YSYEKL. The CDR3 nucleotides read TGCGCCAGCAGCCAAGGGGTGGCGGGGGGAGGAGATACGCAGTATTTT. Its translation is CASSQGVAGGGDTQYF.

There are many counts of this clonotype. The chain links TRBV29-1 to TRBJ2-5; D possibly uses TRBD1 or TRBD2 (5 bases each). Trimming removed 5 bases at V and 5 bases at J, with 18 bases between. This CDR3 region has 14 residues. Germline lookup yields CDR1 SQVTM and CDR2 ANQGSEA. CDR3: CSVKEDTLGETQYF. The CDR3 bases are TGCAGCGTTAAGGAGGACACTCTGGGGGAGACCCAGTACTTC.

There are many counts of this clonotype. The rearrangement uses TRBV20-1 and TRBJ2-3; D uncertain. The CDR3 sequence is 12 residues long. Germline CDR1 DFQATT, CDR2 SNEGSKA (reference sequence). V was trimmed by 0 bases and J by 4 bases, leaving 5 bases between them. This CDR3 is CSARDPADTQYF. CDR3 bases: TGCAGTGCTAGAGATCCAGCAGATACGCAGTATTTT.

This clonotype has only a few counts. The chain joins TRBV28 to TRBJ1-2; D remains unclear. The CDR3 is 15 residues long. The V gene's germline CDR1 is MDHEN and CDR2 SYDVKM. V lost 5 bases, J lost 1 base, and 14 bases lay in between. The CDR3 DNA follows: TGTGCCAGCAGTCCTCTCTCGACCGATAACTATGGCTACACCTTC. This codes for CASSPLSTDNYGYTF.

This clonotype has ten or more counts. The chain joins TRBV28 to TRBJ2-7; D uncertain. In germline, CDR1 is MDHEN, CDR2 SYDVKM. Trimming removed 5 bases from V and 3 bases from J, with 8 bases in between. This CDR3 has 12 residues. DNA of the CDR3: TGTGCCAGCAGTGTGGTAGGCTACGAGCAGTACTTC. This gives the protein CASSVVGYEQYF.

CDR3: CASSFGRSYNEQYF. CDR3 nucleotides: TGTGCCAGCAGCTTTGGGCGGTCCTACAATGAGCAGTACTTC. The chain combines TRBV7-9 with TRBJ2-4; no clear D. CDR3 length equals 14 residues. The V gene lost 3 bases and the J gene lost 13 bases, with 19 bases spanning the gap. The germline V gene has CDR1 SEHNR and CDR2 FQNEAQ (reference sequence).

The chain is built from TRBV4-1 and TRBJ2-7, with 7 bases aligning to TRBD1. The CDR3 is 16 residues long. The V and J ends lost 0 bases and 2 bases, in that order; junction bases with no gene match: 7. Germline loops: CDR1 MGHRA, CDR2 YSYEKL. CDR3 coding DNA: TGCGCCAGCAGCCAAGAGGAAAAGGGACAGCCCTACGAGCAGTACTTC. This gives the protein CASSQEEKGQPYEQYF.

A few counts support this clonotype. V is TRBV6-2 or TRBV6-3 and J is TRBJ1-5; 8 positions match TRBD1. V was pared by 0 bases and J by 0 bases, with 13 bases of the junction left unmatched. Germline V gene data show CDR1 as MNHEY and CDR2 as SVGEGT. There are 20 residues in the CDR3. CDR3 residues: CASSYSKAGQGFYSNQPQHF. CDR3 nucleotides: TGTGCCAGCAGTTACTCGAAGGCCGGACAGGGATTTTATAGCAATCAGCCCCAGCATTTT.

This sequence joins TRBV10-3 and TRBJ2-7, with 8 bases identical to TRBD1. The CDR3 sequence is 13 residues long. Germline CDR1 reads ENHRY; CDR2 reads SYGVKD. J was trimmed by 7 bases and V by 5 bases; bases with no gene match: 7. In DNA, the CDR3 is TGTGCCATCAGTCTGACAGGGGACGGGGAGCAGTACTTC. It codes for CAISLTGDGEQYF.

The V and J genes are TRBV28 and TRBJ1-2; D perhaps matches TRBD1 (6 bases). Trimming took 9 bases from V and 6 from J, leaving 14 bases between them. The CDR3 is 12 amino acids. Germline CDR1 MDHEN, CDR2 SYDVKM. CDR3 nucleotides: TGTGCCAGTAATTCCGGGACAAATGGCTACACCTTC. This encodes CASNSGTNGYTF.

The V and J genes are TRBV4-3 and TRBJ1-5; perhaps TRBD1 as D (5 bases). Per the germline V gene, CDR1 is LGHNA and CDR2 is YSLEER. Trimming took off 1 base at V and 9 bases at J, with 16 bases between the two ends. The CDR3 contains 15 residues. The CDR3 nucleotides read TGCGCCAGCAGCCAAGGAGTCTCCGCGGGGCGGCCCCAGCATTTT. As protein: CASSQGVSAGRPQHF.

CDR3 amino acids: CASSLRVGGYEQYF. CDR3 nucleotide sequence: TGTGCCAGCAGCTTGCGGGTAGGCGGGTACGAGCAGTACTTC. The V call is TRBV7-8, the J call TRBJ2-7; tentative D call: TRBD2 (5 bases). The V end lost 3 bases, the J end lost 4 bases, and 13 bases lay between the germline ends. Germline V lookup: CDR1 SGHVS, CDR2 FQNEAQ. The CDR3 is 14 amino acids. The variable domain in full, with the rest retrieved from reference TRBV7-8 and TRBJ2-7, is GAGVSQSPRYKVAKRGQDVALRCDPISGHVSLFWYQQALGQGPEFLTYFQNEAQLDKSGLPSDRFFAERPEGSVSTLKIQRTQQEDSAVYLCASSLRVGGYEQYFGPGTRLTVT.

This clonotype was detected a few times. This chain joins TRBV4-1 and TRBJ1-1; D is uncertain. The CDR3 is 17 amino acids. V lost 0 bases to trimming and J lost 1 base, with 15 bases between them. Germline assignment: CDR1 MGHRA and CDR2 YSYEKL. CDR3 region: CASSQDSRDKQNTEAFF. The CDR3 DNA reads as TGCGCCAGCAGCCAAGATAGTAGAGACAAACAGAACACTGAAGCTTTCTTT.

Written as DNA, the CDR3 is TGCGCCAGCAGCTCCGCGGGGGGTTCGCAAGAGACCCAGTACTTC. It is translated as CASSSAGGSQETQYF. The chain joins TRBV5-1 to TRBJ2-5; 8 bases match TRBD2. J gave up 2 bases and V 3 bases, and 6 bases lay outside the gene matches. The CDR3 totals 15 residues. Germline values: CDR1 SGHRS, CDR2 YFSETQ.

At least ten counts were recorded for this clonotype. This may be a read error: a much more frequent sequence differs by one nucleotide. The rearrangement links TRBV29-1 to TRBJ1-4, with D possibly TRBD1 on 5 matching bases. From germline, CDR1 is SQVTM and CDR2 ANQGSEA. The CDR3 spans 14 residues. CDR3 protein: CSVGSGGTNEKRFF. The CDR3 bases are TGCAGCGTTGGATCTGGCGGGACTAATGAAAAACGGTTTTTT. The full variable domain, rest sourced from reference TRBV29-1 and TRBJ1-4, is SAVISQKPSRDICQRGTSLTIQCQVDSQVTMMFWYRQQPGQSLTLIATANQGSEATYESGFVIDKFPISRPNLTFSTLTVSNMSPEDSSIYLCSVGSGGTNEKRFFGSGTQLSVL.